This TCR beta chain was found in a study of T-cell reconstitution after alpha-beta-depleted transplantation in children. Preparation of the TCRbeta library involved a method that used unique molecular identifiers. TCRdb reanalysed the PCR reads using MiXCR and keeps one entry per CDR3 protein. The table lists just under 550,000 distinct CDR3 sequences, 15% to 20% of them singletons. The germline V gene has CDR1 SGHRS and CDR2 YFSETQ. The CDR3 contains 16 residues. Trimming took off 0 bases at V and 2 bases at J, with 12 bases between the two ends. The source material was PBMCs from the stem cell graft donor, sampled from the stem cell graft. This TCR was sampled from a human donor who donated a stem cell graft to a child with acute lymphoblastic leukemia. The V gene is TRBV5-1, the J gene TRBJ2-1; D is uncertain. The CDR3: CASSLAIGITYNEQFF. The CDR3 DNA follows: TGCGCCAGCAGCTTGGCCATTGGGATTACCTACAATGAGCAGTTCTTC.